This TCR beta chain emerged from a study of blood T cell repertoires in COVID-19. Turning to the study itself: The United States, Italy and Spain were the sources of the acute and convalescent COVID-19 samples. T cells, B-cell-depleted T cells, or PBMCs supplied cDNA or gDNA.

The V gene end was trimmed by 5 bases and the J gene end by 8 bases; junction bases not matched to a gene: 9. This CDR3 has 15 residues. Germline CDR1 reads SGHAT; CDR2 reads FQNNGV. In the authors' workflow: For nucleated cells, counts were estimated from reference gene primer amplification. Assay: immunoSEQ multiplex PCR; the TCRdb copy retains only in-frame clones and omits some. Clone size and V and J calls were adopted from that table, with D and trimming inferred from the DNA. The data show around 64,000 clones, around 84% seen once. The chain is built from TRBV11-2 and TRBJ2-1; 10 bases are shared with TRBD2. The clonotype was recovered from a man between 45 and 60 years old with active COVID-19. Sequencing input: peripheral blood. CDR3 bases: TGTGCCAGCAGCCTGGAGCGGGGGGGCTTCGATGAGCAGTTCTTC. This codes for CASSLERGGFDEQFF.